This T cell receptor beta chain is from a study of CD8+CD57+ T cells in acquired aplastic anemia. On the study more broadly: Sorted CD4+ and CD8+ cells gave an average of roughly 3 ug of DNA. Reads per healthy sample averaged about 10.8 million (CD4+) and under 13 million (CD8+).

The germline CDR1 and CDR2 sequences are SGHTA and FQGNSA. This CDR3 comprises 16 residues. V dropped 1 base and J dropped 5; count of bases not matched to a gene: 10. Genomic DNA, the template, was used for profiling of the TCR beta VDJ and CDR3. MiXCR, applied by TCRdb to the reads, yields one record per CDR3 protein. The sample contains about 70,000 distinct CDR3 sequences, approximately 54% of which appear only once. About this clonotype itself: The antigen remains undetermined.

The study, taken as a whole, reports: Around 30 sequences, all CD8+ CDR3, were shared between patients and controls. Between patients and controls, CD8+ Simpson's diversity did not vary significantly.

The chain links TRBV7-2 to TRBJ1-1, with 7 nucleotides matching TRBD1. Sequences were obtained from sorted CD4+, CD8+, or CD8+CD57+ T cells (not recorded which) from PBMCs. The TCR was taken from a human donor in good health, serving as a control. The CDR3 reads CASSLESWDRPTEAFF. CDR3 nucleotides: TGTGCCAGCAGCTTAGAATCTTGGGACAGACCTACTGAAGCTTTCTTT.